The rows below give T cell receptor beta chains drawn from one sample of a study of cytomegalovirus exposure and HLA in healthy donors. Sequencing was performed with immunoSEQ multiplex PCR; in TCRdb, only in-frame clones are kept and a portion is missing. The sample consists of some 140,000 clones, about 80% of them appearing once. The source material was PBMCs. The receptors here all came from a man between 25 and 39 years old in good health and CMV-seropositive. CDR3s include the opening cysteine and the closing phenylalanine or tryptophan. Fields, in order: clone size, V gene, J gene, D gene, CDR3 DNA, CDR3 protein. The D gene is left open where the match is weak. Rows give clone size only sometimes, using once, few, many, or a class for an expanded clone.

-	TRBV2	TRBJ1-2	-	TGTGCCAGCAGTGAAGAAATTGGCCAGGGGACTAACTATGGCTACACCTTC	CASSEEIGQGTNYGYTF
-	TRBV2	TRBJ2-1	-	TGTGCCAGCGGAAGGGGGGGCGGAAATGAGCAGTTCTTC	CASGRGGGNEQFF
once	TRBV11-2	TRBJ2-7	TRBD1	TGTGCCAGCAGCACATGGAGACAGGGATCCAGCGAGCAGTACTTC	CASSTWRQGSSEQYF
-	TRBV18	TRBJ2-7	-	TGTGCCAGCTCCTCCTTGGTAGCGTCCGAGCAGTACTTC	CASSSLVASEQYF
-	TRBV2	TRBJ2-7	-	TGTGCCAGCAGTGTCGGCAGGGCCATCTACGAGCAGTACTTC	CASSVGRAIYEQYF
-	TRBV7-6	TRBJ1-4	-	TGTGCCAGCAGCCCCGGGGAAAGGCCTAATGAAAAACTGTTTTTT	CASSPGERPNEKLFF
-	TRBV19	TRBJ1-5	-	TGTGCCGGAGGGGCAGCCCGCAATCAGCCCCAGCATTTT	CAGGAARNQPQHF
-	TRBV27	TRBJ1-2	TRBD1	TGTGCCAGCAGGGGACAGGGGAACTATGGCTACACCTTC	CASRGQGNYGYTF
few	TRBV14	TRBJ2-2	-	TGTGCCAGCAGCCAAGGCTATGAGCGGCAAAAAAACACCGGGGAGCTGTTTTTT	CASSQGYERQKNTGELFF
-	TRBV7-2	TRBJ2-1	TRBD2	TGTGCCAGCAGCCACGGGGGGGGGACCTACAATGAGCAGTTCTTC	CASSHGGGTYNEQFF
-	TRBV9	TRBJ1-1	TRBD1	TGTGCCAGCAGCGTAGGGACAGGGCAGAACACTGAAGCTTTCTTT	CASSVGTGQNTEAFF
-	TRBV27	TRBJ2-3	-	TGTGCCAGCAGCACCCTAGGAAGAGGCACAGATACGCAGTATTTT	CASSTLGRGTDTQYF
-	TRBV7-9	TRBJ1-2	-	TGTGCCAGCAGCCTCAACAGGGTAGCTGGCTACACCTTC	CASSLNRVAGYTF
-	TRBV19	TRBJ1-4	-	TGTGCCAGTAGCCAGCAGGTTGAAAAACTGTTTTTT	CASSQQVEKLFF
few	TRBV6-5	TRBJ1-2	-	TGTGCCAGCAGTTATACAGGGATGGACGGCTACACCTTC	CASSYTGMDGYTF
-	TRBV27	TRBJ1-1	-	TGTGCCAGCAGTCCCCGGGGGGTTATCCGGAACACTGAAGCTTTCTTT	CASSPRGVIRNTEAFF
-	TRBV5-1	TRBJ2-5	TRBD2	TGCGCCAGCAGCCCTGGGACTAGCGGGGGGTACCAAGAGACCCAGTACTTC	CASSPGTSGGYQETQYF
-	TRBV11-2	TRBJ1-1	-	TGTGCCAGCAGCCCAAGGTGGGGGCAAGAAGCTTTCTTT	CASSPRWGQEAFF
-	TRBV6-1	TRBJ2-5	-	TGTGCCAGCAGTTTAGCGTGGGGAGAGACCCAGTACTTC	CASSLAWGETQYF
-	TRBV25-1	TRBJ2-7	-	TGTGCCAGCAGTGCTGCCAGGGGCCCCTACGAGCAGTACTTC	CASSAARGPYEQYF
-	TRBV5-6	TRBJ2-3	-	TGTGCCAGCAGCTTCAAAGGGAGGGGGACAGATACGCAGTATTTT	CASSFKGRGTDTQYF
once	TRBV25-1	TRBJ1-4	-	TGTGCCAGCAGCCTAGGCCGCAGCGCAACTAATGAAAAACTGTTTTTT	CASSLGRSATNEKLFF
-	TRBV12-2	TRBJ2-2	-	TGTGCAAGTCGCTTAGGGGCCCGGAACACCGGGGAGCTGTTTTTT	CASRLGARNTGELFF
-	TRBV4-2	TRBJ2-4	-	TGTGCCAGCAGCCCTATTACAAATGGAGGGGCAAAAAACATTCAGTACTTC	CASSPITNGGAKNIQYF
-	TRBV7-9	TRBJ2-3	TRBD2	TGTGCCAGCCTCGGGGGGAGCGGGAGCACAGATACGCAGTATTTT	CASLGGSGSTDTQYF
few	TRBV7-3	TRBJ2-2	TRBD1	TGTGCCAGCAGCTTCACAGGGGGCACCGGGGAGCTGTTTTTT	CASSFTGGTGELFF
-	TRBV25-1	TRBJ1-5	-	TGTGCCAGCTCTTCCGGGGGGCTATCTCAGCCCCAGCATTTT	CASSSGGLSQPQHF
-	TRBV7-2	TRBJ2-1	-	TGTGCCAGCAGCACCAGGGCAGGGGAGGGTGAGCAGTTCTTC	CASSTRAGEGEQFF
-	TRBV7-2	TRBJ2-3	TRBD2	TGTGCCAGCATCATGACTAGCGGGAGCGATACGCAGTATTTT	CASIMTSGSDTQYF
-	TRBV19	TRBJ2-5	TRBD2	TGTGCCACCAGTATTGGCGGACTAGCGGGTATCCAAGAGACCCAGTACTTC	CATSIGGLAGIQETQYF
few	TRBV11-2	TRBJ1-2	TRBD1	TGTGCCAGCAGCTCGGACAGGGGTGGGAATGGCTACACCTTC	CASSSDRGGNGYTF
-	TRBV30	TRBJ2-2	TRBD2	TGTGCCTGGAGCCCGGGGGGAGGGTATCACGGGGAGCTGTTTTTT	CAWSPGGGYHGELFF
-	TRBV10-1	TRBJ1-1	-	TGCGCCAGCAGTCCTCGACAGGCCATGAACACTGAAGCTTTCTTT	CASSPRQAMNTEAFF
-	TRBV5-1	TRBJ1-1	TRBD1	TGCGCCAGCAGCAGGACAGGGGACAACACTGAAGCTTTCTTT	CASSRTGDNTEAFF
-	TRBV11-3	TRBJ2-2	-	TGTGCCAGCAGCGAGTCGGGGGTGAACACCGGGGAGCTGTTTTTT	CASSESGVNTGELFF
once	TRBV29-1	TRBJ2-7	TRBD2	TGCAGCGTTGAAGGGGAGGCGGGAGTCTCCTACGAGCAGTACTTC	CSVEGEAGVSYEQYF
once	TRBV18	TRBJ2-7	TRBD2	TGTGCCAGCTCACCAGGCTTAAGGGTTGGCCTAGCGGGCCTCGACGAGCAGTACTTC	CASSPGLRVGLAGLDEQYF
-	TRBV19	TRBJ1-5	-	TGTGCCAGTAGTATAGTTAGGTCCGAAGTGGCAGGGCGAGAACAGCCCCAGCATTTT	CASSIVRSEVAGREQPQHF
few	TRBV5-1	TRBJ1-2	-	TGCGCCAGCAGCTACGGGACAAATGGCTACACCTTC	CASSYGTNGYTF
-	TRBV18	TRBJ2-7	-	TGTGCCAGCTCACCTGCAGGGCCCCCCTACGAGCAGTACTTC	CASSPAGPPYEQYF
-	TRBV18	TRBJ1-4	-	TGTGCCAGCTCACGAGCAACTAATGAAAAACTGTTTTTT	CASSRATNEKLFF